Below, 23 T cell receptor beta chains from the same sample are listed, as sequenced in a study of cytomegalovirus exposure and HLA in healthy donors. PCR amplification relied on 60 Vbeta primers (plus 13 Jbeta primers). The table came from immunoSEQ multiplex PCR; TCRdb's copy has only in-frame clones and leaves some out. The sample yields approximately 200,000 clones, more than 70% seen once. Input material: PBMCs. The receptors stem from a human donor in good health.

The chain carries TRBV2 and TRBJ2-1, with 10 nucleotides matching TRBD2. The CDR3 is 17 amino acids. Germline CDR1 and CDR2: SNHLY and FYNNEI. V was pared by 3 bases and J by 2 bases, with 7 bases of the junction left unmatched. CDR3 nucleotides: TGTGCCAGCAGTGACGTTAGACTAGCGGGTGCCTACAATGAGCAGTTCTTC. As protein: CASSDVRLAGAYNEQFF.

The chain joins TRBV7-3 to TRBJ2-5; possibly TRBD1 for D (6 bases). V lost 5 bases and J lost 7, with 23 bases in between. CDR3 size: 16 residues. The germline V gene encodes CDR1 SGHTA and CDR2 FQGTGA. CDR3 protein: CASSPKMDSRLGTQYF. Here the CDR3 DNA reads TGTGCCAGCAGCCCAAAGATGGACAGCCGCCTGGGGACCCAGTACTTC.

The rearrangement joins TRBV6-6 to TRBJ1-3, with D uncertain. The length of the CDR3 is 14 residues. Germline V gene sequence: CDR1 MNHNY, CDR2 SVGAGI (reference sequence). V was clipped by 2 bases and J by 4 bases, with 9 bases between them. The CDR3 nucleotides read TGTGCCAGCAGTTACCTAGGAGGGGGAAACACCATATATTTT. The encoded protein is CASSYLGGGNTIYF.

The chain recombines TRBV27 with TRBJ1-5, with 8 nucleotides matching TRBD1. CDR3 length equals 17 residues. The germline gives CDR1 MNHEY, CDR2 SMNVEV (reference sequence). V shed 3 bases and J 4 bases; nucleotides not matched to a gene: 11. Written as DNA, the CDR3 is TGTGCCAGCAGTTTGTTAGGCGGACAGGGCGGGAATCAGCCCCAGCATTTT. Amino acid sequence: CASSLLGGQGGNQPQHF.

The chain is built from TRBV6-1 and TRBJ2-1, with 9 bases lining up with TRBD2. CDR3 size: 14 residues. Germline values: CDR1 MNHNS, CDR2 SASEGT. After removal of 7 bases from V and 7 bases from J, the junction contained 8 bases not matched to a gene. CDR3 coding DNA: TGTGCCAGCAAGCGGATAGCGGGAGCAAATGAGCAGTTCTTC. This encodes CASKRIAGANEQFF.

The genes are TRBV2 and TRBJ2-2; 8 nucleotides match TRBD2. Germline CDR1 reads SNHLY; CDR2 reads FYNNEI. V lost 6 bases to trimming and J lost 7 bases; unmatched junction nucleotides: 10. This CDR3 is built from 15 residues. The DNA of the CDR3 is TGTGCCAGCAGGGAAAGACTAGCGCGCGACGGGGAGCTGTTTTTT. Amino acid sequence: CASRERLARDGELFF.

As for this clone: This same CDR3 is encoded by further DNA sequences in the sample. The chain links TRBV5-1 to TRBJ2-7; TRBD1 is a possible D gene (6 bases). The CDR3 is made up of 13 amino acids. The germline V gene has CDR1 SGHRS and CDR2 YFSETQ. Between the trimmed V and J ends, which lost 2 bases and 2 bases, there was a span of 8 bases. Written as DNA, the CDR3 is TGCGCCAGCAGCTTACAGGGCGCCTACGAGCAGTACTTC. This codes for CASSLQGAYEQYF.

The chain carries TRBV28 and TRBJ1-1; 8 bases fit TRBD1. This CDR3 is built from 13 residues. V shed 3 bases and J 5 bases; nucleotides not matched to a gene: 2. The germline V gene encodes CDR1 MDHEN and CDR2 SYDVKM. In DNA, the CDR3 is TGTGCCAGCAGTTTCAGGGGGCATACTGAAGCTTTCTTT. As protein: CASSFRGHTEAFF. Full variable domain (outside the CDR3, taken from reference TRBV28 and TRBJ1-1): DVKVTQSSRYLVKRTGEKVFLECVQDMDHENMFWYRQDPGLGLRLIYFSYDVKMKEKGDIPEGYSVSREKKERFSLILESASTNQTSMYLCASSFRGHTEAFFGQGTRLTVV.

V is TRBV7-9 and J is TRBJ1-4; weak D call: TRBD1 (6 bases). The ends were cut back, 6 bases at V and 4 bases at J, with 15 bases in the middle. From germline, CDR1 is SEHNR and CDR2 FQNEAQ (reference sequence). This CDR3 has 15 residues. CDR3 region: CASRGARGHNEKLFF. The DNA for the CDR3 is TGTGCCAGCAGGGGGGCCAGGGGACATAATGAAAAACTGTTTTTT.

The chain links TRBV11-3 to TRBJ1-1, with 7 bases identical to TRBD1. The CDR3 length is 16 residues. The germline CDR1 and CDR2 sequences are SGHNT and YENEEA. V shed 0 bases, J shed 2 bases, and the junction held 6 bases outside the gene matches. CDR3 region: CASSLEETGRNTEAFF. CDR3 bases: TGTGCCAGCAGCTTAGAGGAGACAGGGCGTAACACTGAAGCTTTCTTT. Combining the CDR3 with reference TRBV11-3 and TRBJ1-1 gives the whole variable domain EAGVVQSPRYKIIEKKQPVAFWCNPISGHNTLYWYLQNLGQGPELLIRYENEEAVDDSQLPKDRFSAERLKGVDSTLKIQPAELGDSAVYLCASSLEETGRNTEAFFGQGTRLTVV.

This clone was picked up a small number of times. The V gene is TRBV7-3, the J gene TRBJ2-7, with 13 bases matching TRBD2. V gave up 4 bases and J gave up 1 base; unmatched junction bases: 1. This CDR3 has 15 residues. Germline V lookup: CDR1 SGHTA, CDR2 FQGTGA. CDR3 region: CASSSGLAGSYEQYF. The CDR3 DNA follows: TGTGCCAGCAGCTCGGGACTAGCGGGATCCTACGAGCAGTACTTC.

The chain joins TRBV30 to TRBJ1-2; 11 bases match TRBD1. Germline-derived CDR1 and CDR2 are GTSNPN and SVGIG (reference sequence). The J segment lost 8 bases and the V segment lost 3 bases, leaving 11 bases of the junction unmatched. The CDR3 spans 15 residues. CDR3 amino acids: CAWRISGQGARGYTF. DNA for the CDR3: TGTGCCTGGAGGATTTCCGGACAGGGGGCTAGAGGCTACACCTTC.

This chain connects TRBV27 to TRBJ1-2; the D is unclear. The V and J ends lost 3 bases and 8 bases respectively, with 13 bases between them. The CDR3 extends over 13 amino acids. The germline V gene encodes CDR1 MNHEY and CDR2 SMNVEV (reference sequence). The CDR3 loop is CASSFLPESGYTF. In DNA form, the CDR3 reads TGTGCCAGCAGTTTCCTACCCGAGAGCGGCTACACCTTC.

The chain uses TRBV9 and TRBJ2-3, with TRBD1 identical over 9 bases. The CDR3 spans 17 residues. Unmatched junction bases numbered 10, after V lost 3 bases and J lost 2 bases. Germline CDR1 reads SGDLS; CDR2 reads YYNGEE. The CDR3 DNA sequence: TGTGCCAGCAGCGCAACCGGGACAGGGTGGGACACAGATACGCAGTATTTT. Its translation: CASSATGTGWDTDTQYF.

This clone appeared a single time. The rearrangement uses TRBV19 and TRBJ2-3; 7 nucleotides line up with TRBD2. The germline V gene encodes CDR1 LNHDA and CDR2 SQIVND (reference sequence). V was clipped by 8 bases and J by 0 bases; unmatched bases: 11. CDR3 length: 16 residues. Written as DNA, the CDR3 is TGTGCCAGTGCGTTGGGGAGGGCGCGGAGCACAGATACGCAGTATTTT. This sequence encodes CASALGRARSTDTQYF. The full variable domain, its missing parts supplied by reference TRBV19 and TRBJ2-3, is DGGITQSPKYLFRKEGQNVTLSCEQNLNHDAMYWYRQDPGQGLRLIYYSQIVNDFQKGDIAEGYSVSREKKESFPLTVTSAQKNPTAFYLCASALGRARSTDTQYFGPGTRLTVL.

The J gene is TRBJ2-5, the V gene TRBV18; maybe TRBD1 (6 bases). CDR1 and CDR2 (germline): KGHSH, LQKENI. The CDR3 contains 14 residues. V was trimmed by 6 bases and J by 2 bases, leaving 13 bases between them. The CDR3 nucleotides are TGTGCCAGCTCGCCCAACGGACAGCAAGAGACCCAGTACTTC. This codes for CASSPNGQQETQYF.

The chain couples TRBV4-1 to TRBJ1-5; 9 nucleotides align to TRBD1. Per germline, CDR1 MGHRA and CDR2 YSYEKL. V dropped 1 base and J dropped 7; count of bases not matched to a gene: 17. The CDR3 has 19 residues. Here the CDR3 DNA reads TGCGCCAGCAGCCAAGGTCCCCTATACCGACGGGACAGGGAACAGCCCCAGCATTTT. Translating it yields CASSQGPLYRRDREQPQHF.

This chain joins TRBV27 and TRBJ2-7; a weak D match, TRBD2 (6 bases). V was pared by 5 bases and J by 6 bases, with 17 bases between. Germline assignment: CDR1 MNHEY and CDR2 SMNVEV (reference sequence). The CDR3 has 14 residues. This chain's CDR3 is CASSRYPGALEQYF. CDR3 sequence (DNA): TGTGCCAGCAGTCGCTACCCGGGAGCCCTCGAGCAGTACTTC.

CDR3 residues: CASSVRRGEQYF. DNA of the CDR3: TGTGCCAGTAGTGTTCGGAGAGGCGAGCAGTACTTC. This sequence joins TRBV19 and TRBJ2-7, with no clear D. The V gene's germline CDR1 is LNHDA and CDR2 SQIVND (reference sequence). Trimming removed 5 bases at V and 6 bases at J, with 11 bases between. The CDR3 sequence is 12 residues long.

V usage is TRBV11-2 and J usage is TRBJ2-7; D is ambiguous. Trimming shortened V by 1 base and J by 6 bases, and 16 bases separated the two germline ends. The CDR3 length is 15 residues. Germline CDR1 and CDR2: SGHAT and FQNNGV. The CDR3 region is CASSLVSYYDSEQYF. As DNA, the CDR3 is TGTGCCAGCAGCTTAGTATCCTACTACGATTCCGAGCAGTACTTC.

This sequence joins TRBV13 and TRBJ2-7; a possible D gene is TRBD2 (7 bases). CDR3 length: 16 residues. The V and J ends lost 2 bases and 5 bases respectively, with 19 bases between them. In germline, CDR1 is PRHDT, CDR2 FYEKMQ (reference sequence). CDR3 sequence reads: CASSLQGGGVSDEQYF. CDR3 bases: TGTGCCAGCAGCTTACAGGGAGGGGGGGTTTCGGACGAGCAGTACTTC.

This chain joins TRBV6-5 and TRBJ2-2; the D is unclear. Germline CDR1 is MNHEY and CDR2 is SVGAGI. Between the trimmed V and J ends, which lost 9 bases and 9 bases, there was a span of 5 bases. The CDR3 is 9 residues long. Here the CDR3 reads CARSRELFF. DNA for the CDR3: TGTGCCAGATCTCGGGAGCTGTTTTTT.

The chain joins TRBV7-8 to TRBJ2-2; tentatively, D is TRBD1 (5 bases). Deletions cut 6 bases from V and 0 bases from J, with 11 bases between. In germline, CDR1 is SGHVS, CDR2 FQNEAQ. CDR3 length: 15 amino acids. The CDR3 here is CASRADRANTGELFF. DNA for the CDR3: TGTGCCAGCAGAGCTGACAGAGCGAACACCGGGGAGCTGTTTTTT.